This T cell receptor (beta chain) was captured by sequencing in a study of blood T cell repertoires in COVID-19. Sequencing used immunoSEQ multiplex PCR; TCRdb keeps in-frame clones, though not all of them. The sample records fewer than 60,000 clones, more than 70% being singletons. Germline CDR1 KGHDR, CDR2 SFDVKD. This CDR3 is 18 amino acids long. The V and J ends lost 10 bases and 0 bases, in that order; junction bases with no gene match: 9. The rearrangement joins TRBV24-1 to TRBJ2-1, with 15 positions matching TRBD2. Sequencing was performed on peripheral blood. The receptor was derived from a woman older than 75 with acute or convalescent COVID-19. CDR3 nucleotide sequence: TGTGCCACTCTCTCCGGGACTAGCGGGGGGTTCTCCTACAATGAGCAGTTCTTC. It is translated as CATLSGTSGGFSYNEQFF.